Following are 27 T cell receptor beta chains from one sample sequenced in a study of blood T cell repertoires in COVID-19. The table came from immunoSEQ multiplex PCR; TCRdb's copy has only in-frame clones and leaves some out. Of roughly 250,000 clones in the sample, approximately 87% are singletons; the top ten hold around 9.2%. Input material: peripheral blood. The source is a human donor in a cohort sampled during active COVID-19.

This chain connects TRBV19 to TRBJ1-1; D gene unclear. V shed 7 bases and J shed 4 bases, with 13 bases lying between them. The CDR3 is made up of 13 amino acids. Germline loops: CDR1 LNHDA, CDR2 SQIVND (reference sequence). CDR3 DNA sequence: TGTGCCAGTATGGTGACCCTAGGCACTGAAGCTTTCTTT. Encoded protein: CASMVTLGTEAFF.

This clone was detected a few times. The rearrangement joins TRBV18 to TRBJ1-1; 9 bases align to TRBD1. J was trimmed by 6 bases and V by 4 bases; bases with no gene match: 3. Germline CDR1 KGHSH, CDR2 LQKENI. CDR3 length equals 13 residues. CDR3 sequence (DNA): TGTGCCAGCTCACAGGGGACAGGGTCTGAAGCTTTCTTT. The encoded protein is CASSQGTGSEAFF. The full variable domain, with the rest looked up from reference TRBV18 and TRBJ1-1, is NAGVMQNPRHLVRRRGQEARLRCSPMKGHSHVYWYRQLPEEGLKFMVYLQKENIIDESGMPKERFSAEFPKEGPSILRIQQVVRGDSAAYFCASSQGTGSEAFFGQGTRLTVV.

The rearrangement links TRBV6-5 to TRBJ2-7; no clear D. The V end was cut by 5 bases, the J end by 5 bases, with 16 bases between. CDR1 is MNHEY, CDR2 SVGAGI, per germline. The CDR3 contains 14 residues. CDR3 region: CASSTNMSPDEQYF. Written as DNA, the CDR3 is TGTGCCAGCAGTACCAACATGTCACCCGACGAGCAGTACTTC.

This chain uses TRBV12-3 or TRBV12-4 with TRBJ2-1, with D maybe TRBD1 (5 bases). Trimming removed 4 bases at V and 6 bases at J, with 7 bases between. The CDR3 runs 12 residues. CDR3 nucleotide sequence: TGTGCCAGCAGTTATCAGGGCAATGAGCAGTTCTTC. It is translated as CASSYQGNEQFF.

The chain is built from TRBV20-1 and TRBJ1-2; D call uncertain. The CDR3 consists of 11 residues. Trimming removed 3 bases at V and 4 bases at J, with 6 bases between. Looked up from germline, CDR1 is DFQATT and CDR2 is SNEGSKA (reference sequence). The CDR3 DNA follows: TGCAGTGCTAGCCAGATCTATGGCTACACCTTC. Amino acid sequence: CSASQIYGYTF.

The chain joins TRBV5-1 to TRBJ1-2, with D perhaps TRBD1 (6 bases). Germline V gene lookup returns CDR1 SGHRS and CDR2 YFSETQ. V was shortened by 6 bases and J by 7 bases, with 22 bases between the two germline ends. The CDR3 sequence is 15 residues long. The CDR3 nucleotides are TGCGCCAGCACGCCCGTGGCAGGGGCACCTGCTGGCTACACCTTC. This translates into CASTPVAGAPAGYTF.

The chain employs TRBV5-5 and TRBJ2-7, with TRBD2 identical over 13 bases. With 0 bases clipped from V and 3 bases from J, the junction kept 3 bases outside the gene matches. The CDR3 is made up of 16 amino acids. From germline, CDR1 is SGHKS and CDR2 YYEKEE (reference sequence). The CDR3 coding sequence is TGTGCCAGCAGCTTGGCGGGGACTAGCGGGGTCTACGAGCAGTACTTC. Encoded protein: CASSLAGTSGVYEQYF.

The rearrangement uses TRBV4-3 and TRBJ1-4; the match to TRBD1 covers 11 bases. Germline CDR1 and CDR2: LGHNA and YSLEER. This CDR3 contains 17 residues. V was pared by 0 bases and J by 7 bases, with 7 bases of the junction left unmatched. The CDR3 spells CASSQDPHGTGGEKLFF. CDR3 nucleotides: TGCGCCAGCAGCCAAGACCCCCATGGGACAGGGGGTGAAAAACTGTTTTTT.

V is TRBV29-1 and J is TRBJ2-1; possibly TRBD2 for D (6 bases). The CDR3 runs 12 residues. Trimming shortened V by 6 bases and J by 7 bases, and 13 bases separated the two germline ends. Germline V gene sequence: CDR1 SQVTM, CDR2 ANQGSEA. The CDR3 loop reads CSVGTVANEQFF. The CDR3 coding sequence is TGCAGCGTCGGGACTGTAGCGAATGAGCAGTTCTTC.

The chain joins TRBV5-4 to TRBJ2-1, with D perhaps matching TRBD2 (6 bases). Germline V CDR1 and CDR2: SGHNT, YYREEE (reference sequence). The CDR3 is 16 amino acids. Trimming cost V 4 bases and J 1 base, with 15 bases left between them. The CDR3, as DNA: TGTGCCAGCAGCGACCCCGGGACTGGGTCCTACAATGAGCAGTTCTTC. It is translated as CASSDPGTGSYNEQFF.

The V and J genes are TRBV5-1 and TRBJ1-1; D unclear. CDR1 SGHRS and CDR2 YFSETQ come from the germline V gene. The CDR3 is made up of 16 amino acids. The V gene lost 0 bases and the J gene lost 0 bases, with 12 bases spanning the gap. This CDR3 reads CASSLAYRGMNTEAFF. The CDR3 bases are TGCGCCAGCAGCTTGGCCTACAGAGGGATGAACACTGAAGCTTTCTTT.

V is TRBV10-3 and J is TRBJ2-4, with D perhaps matching TRBD1 (6 bases). The CDR3 contains 15 residues. Between the trimmed V and J ends, which lost 0 bases and 6 bases, there was a span of 12 bases. From germline, CDR1 is ENHRY and CDR2 SYGVKD. DNA of the CDR3: TGTGCCATCAGTGAGTCGGGGGCTTTCGGAAACATTCAGTACTTC. It specifies CAISESGAFGNIQYF.

This sequence joins TRBV6-5 and TRBJ1-2; D gene ambiguous. In germline, CDR1 is MNHEY, CDR2 SVGAGI. Trimming pared 4 bases from V and 2 bases from J, leaving 8 bases between. This CDR3 region has 13 residues. CDR3: CASSLQLNYGYTF. CDR3 nucleotide sequence: TGTGCCAGCAGTTTACAGCTAAACTATGGCTACACCTTC.

The CDR3 DNA follows: TGTGCCACCAGCAGAGTAGCTGGAAACACCATATATTTT. It encodes CATSRVAGNTIYF. J is TRBJ1-3 and V is TRBV15, with D unclear. V lost 1 base, J lost 2 bases, and 3 bases lay in between. Germline CDR1 is LNHNV and CDR2 is YYDKDF (reference sequence). This CDR3 region has 13 residues.

This chain uses TRBV20-1 with TRBJ1-1; possible D gene TRBD1, 6 bases. The CDR3 spans 11 residues. Trimming removed 1 base at V and 7 bases at J, with 7 bases between. CDR1 and CDR2 (germline): DFQATT, SNEGSKA (reference sequence). The CDR3, as DNA: TGCAGTGCTAGAGCAGGGGTTGAAGCTTTCTTT. Translated, it gives CSARAGVEAFF.

The chain employs TRBV7-2 and TRBJ2-5; 10 nucleotides line up with TRBD2. This CDR3 is 16 amino acids long. V gave up 1 base and J gave up 2 bases; unmatched junction bases: 4. Germline CDR1 is SGHTA and CDR2 is FQGNSA. In DNA form, the CDR3 reads TGTGCCAGCAGCTTAGTTCTAGCGGGGGTGCAAGAGACCCAGTACTTC. Encoded protein: CASSLVLAGVQETQYF.

The chain recombines TRBV7-6 with TRBJ1-2, with no clear D. In germline, CDR1 is SGHVS, CDR2 FNYEAQ. This CDR3 is 16 amino acids long. Trimming stripped 5 bases from V and 2 bases from J, with 18 bases between. The CDR3 region has the DNA TGTGCCAGCAGCCCGGAGGGTGGAATTATAAACTATGGCTACACCTTC. Translated: CASSPEGGIINYGYTF.

The chain employs TRBV11-2 and TRBJ2-3, with D unresolved. The CDR3 runs to 15 residues. The germline V gene encodes CDR1 SGHAT and CDR2 FQNNGV. V shed 0 bases and J shed 2 bases, with 9 bases lying between them. This CDR3 is CASSLEPRFTDTQYF. The CDR3 DNA follows: TGTGCCAGCAGCTTAGAGCCCAGATTCACAGATACGCAGTATTTT.

This chain uses TRBV12-3 or TRBV12-4 with TRBJ1-2; D might be TRBD1 (6 bases). V gave up 4 bases and J gave up 3 bases, with 9 bases separating them. The CDR3 covers 13 residues. The chain's CDR3 is CASSSHRDYGYTF. CDR3 in DNA: TGTGCCAGCAGTTCCCACAGGGACTATGGCTACACCTTC.

In this sample, this clone turned up a few times. The chain joins TRBV27 to TRBJ2-7, with TRBD1 matching 8 bases. Germline trimming cut 5 bases from V and 2 bases from J; bases unmatched to any gene: 14. This CDR3 spans 17 amino acids. Germline V gene sequence: CDR1 MNHEY, CDR2 SMNVEV (reference sequence). CDR3 amino acids: CASSETSGQGIPYEQYF. In DNA, the CDR3 is TGTGCCAGCAGTGAAACCTCAGGACAGGGTATCCCCTACGAGCAGTACTTC.

This sequence joins TRBV19 and TRBJ2-7, with a tentative D call TRBD2 (5 bases). V lost 5 bases, J lost 2 bases, and 16 bases lay in between. CDR3 length: 15 amino acids. Germline CDR1 is LNHDA and CDR2 is SQIVND (reference sequence). CDR3 region: CASSPSGEAPYEQYF. CDR3 nucleotide sequence: TGTGCCAGTAGTCCAAGCGGTGAGGCCCCCTACGAGCAGTACTTC.

V is TRBV7-2 and J is TRBJ2-1; 11 nucleotides align to TRBD2. With 5 bases clipped from V and 1 base from J, the junction kept 4 bases outside the gene matches. Germline V gene data show CDR1 as SGHTA and CDR2 as FQGNSA. This CDR3 has 16 residues. The CDR3 loop is CASSRSGGASYNEQFF. In nucleotides, the CDR3 is TGTGCCAGCAGCCGTAGCGGGGGGGCGTCCTACAATGAGCAGTTCTTC.

The J gene is TRBJ1-4, the V gene TRBV28; TRBD1 is a possible D gene (6 bases). Between the trimmed V and J ends, which lost 5 bases and 8 bases, there was a span of 6 bases. This CDR3 spans 11 amino acids. From germline, CDR1 is MDHEN and CDR2 SYDVKM. The CDR3 protein is CASSDREKLFF. The CDR3 nucleotides read TGTGCCAGCAGTGACAGGGAAAAACTGTTTTTT.

The chain has TRBV7-8 and TRBJ2-7; 11 nucleotides agree with TRBD1. The germline V gene encodes CDR1 SGHVS and CDR2 FQNEAQ. The CDR3 consists of 15 residues. The junction had 5 bases not matched to a gene; V was cut back by 5 bases and J by 2 bases. The CDR3 coding sequence is TGTGCCAGCAGCAAAGGACAGGGGGCCCCCTACGAGCAGTACTTC. As protein: CASSKGQGAPYEQYF.

CDR3 DNA sequence: TGTGCCAGCAGTTCAGCAGGGGCTGTCTATAATTCACCCCTCCACTTT. This sequence encodes CASSSAGAVYNSPLHF. This chain links TRBV6-5 with TRBJ1-6; D perhaps matches TRBD1 (6 bases). Germline V CDR1 and CDR2: MNHEY, SVGAGI. This CDR3 spans 16 amino acids. V dropped 4 bases and J dropped 3 bases, with 13 bases sitting between them.

The chain uses TRBV19 and TRBJ2-2; 10 nucleotides align to TRBD1. From germline, CDR1 is LNHDA and CDR2 SQIVND (reference sequence). The CDR3 consists of 16 residues. V trimming: 3 bases; J trimming: 4 bases; junction bases outside the gene matches: 5. CDR3 DNA sequence: TGTGCCAGTAGTATCCTTAGGACAGGGGGCACCGGGGAGCTGTTTTTT. Amino acids: CASSILRTGGTGELFF.

This clone was counted once. Because the CDR3 is missing its conserved closing phenylalanine or tryptophan, this is likely a read error. The limits of the CDR3 on the DNA are not certain, so only TCRdb's listed CDR3 is given. The chain recombines TRBV19 with TRBJ1-6. Germline V CDR1 and CDR2: LNHDA, SQIVND (reference sequence). The CDR3 has 8 residues if both end residues are counted. CDR3 protein: CASIYGGT.